Here is one TCR beta chain with its context. Original processing methods: Reference gene primer amplification in the assay estimated nucleated cell counts. TCRdb keeps only in-frame clones here, not all; method: immunoSEQ multiplex PCR. That table supplies the V and J calls and clone size; D and trimming were determined from the DNA. The sample shows about 280,000 clones, over 75% of them seen only once. The sample comes from a study of blood T cell repertoires in COVID-19. V was trimmed by 3 bases and J by 2 bases, leaving 13 bases between them. Germline CDR1 reads MDHEN; CDR2 reads SYDVKM. The CDR3 totals 15 residues.

This chain joins TRBV28 and TRBJ1-1; no definite D call. The sequenced sample was peripheral blood. The clonotype originates from a human donor in a cohort sampled during active COVID-19. CDR3 sequence reads: CASSFAKQINTEAFF. The CDR3 DNA reads TGTGCCAGCAGTTTCGCGAAGCAAATAAACACTGAAGCTTTCTTT.